These 15 T cell receptor beta chains were sequenced from one sample in a study of OX40 agonist ivuxolimab in advanced cancers. Profiling relied on immunoSEQ multiplex PCR, and the TCRdb table lists in-frame clones only, not all of them. The sample lists approximately 82,000 clones; roughly 85% were seen once. The sequenced sample was CD4+ or CD8+ T cells sorted from blood, obtained in a trial of the OX40 agonist ivuxolimab. The receptors originated from an adult with an advanced solid tumor such as melanoma, head and neck, liver or kidney cancer.

The rearrangement uses TRBV7-2 and TRBJ2-1; TRBD2 is a possible D gene (7 bases). This CDR3 contains 18 residues. Germline CDR1 SGHTA, CDR2 FQGNSA. Between the trimmed V and J ends, which lost 4 bases and 0 bases, there was a span of 19 bases. The CDR3 nucleotides are TGTGCCAGCAGCTCGCGTCGTGGCGGGGGCCCCTCCTACAATGAGCAGTTCTTC. It yields the protein CASSSRRGGGPSYNEQFF.

The chain's CDR3 is CASSVGLDTQYF. The CDR3 DNA sequence: TGTGCCAGCAGCGTAGGGTTGGATACGCAGTATTTT. The rearrangement joins TRBV9 to TRBJ2-3; D not certain. The CDR3 length is 12 residues. V was cut by 0 bases and J by 6 bases, with 5 bases left in between. Germline V CDR1 and CDR2: SGDLS, YYNGEE.

The table lists this clone with a few counts. At one boundary the junction diverges from the germline segment, which might be a read error. The chain employs TRBV4-2 and TRBJ2-5; 8 nucleotides match TRBD2. This CDR3 spans 14 amino acids. Per germline, CDR1 LGHNA and CDR2 YNFKEQ. The CDR3 DNA follows: TGTGCCAGCAGCTTGAGCGGGGGACGAGAGGCCCAGTACTTC. Its translation: CASSLSGGREAQYF.

V gene TRBV9 combines with J gene TRBJ2-1; no firm D call. Germline V gene sequence: CDR1 SGDLS, CDR2 YYNGEE. This CDR3 region has 13 residues. The V end lost 3 bases, the J end lost 5 bases, and 9 bases lay between the germline ends. Here the CDR3 DNA reads TGTGCCAGCAGCGCGGACCGAGACAATGAGCAGTTCTTC. Amino acids: CASSADRDNEQFF. Together with reference TRBV9 and TRBJ2-1, the CDR3 gives the full variable domain: DSGVTQTPKHLITATGQRVTLRCSPRSGDLSVYWYQQSLDQGLQFLIQYYNGEERAKGNILERFSAQQFPDLHSELNLSSLELGDSALYFCASSADRDNEQFFGPGTRLTVL.

The rearrangement links TRBV5-1 to TRBJ2-1; D is unclear. The V gene's germline CDR1 is SGHRS and CDR2 YFSETQ. V was cut by 0 bases and J by 0 bases, with 4 bases left in between. The CDR3 sequence is 14 residues long. Here the CDR3 reads CASSLVSSYNEQFF. The CDR3 region has the DNA TGCGCCAGCAGCTTGGTCAGCTCCTACAATGAGCAGTTCTTC.

This clone appeared a single time. J is TRBJ1-3 and V is TRBV19, with D uncertain. Germline V CDR1 and CDR2: LNHDA, SQIVND (reference sequence). The CDR3 consists of 14 residues. Trimming removed 7 bases from V and 0 bases from J, with 10 bases in between. The CDR3 is CASKKESSGNTIYF. In DNA form, the CDR3 reads TGTGCCAGTAAGAAGGAGAGCTCTGGAAACACCATATATTTT.

The V and J genes are TRBV11-3 and TRBJ2-2; the match to TRBD1 covers 7 bases. The germline V gene has CDR1 SGHNT and CDR2 YENEEA. With 4 bases clipped from V and 4 bases from J, the junction kept 9 bases outside the gene matches. The CDR3 consists of 16 residues. The CDR3 reads CASSSSRDSFTGELFF. DNA of the CDR3: TGTGCCAGCAGCTCAAGTCGGGACAGTTTCACCGGGGAGCTGTTTTTT. The full variable domain, its missing parts supplied by reference TRBV11-3 and TRBJ2-2, is EAGVVQSPRYKIIEKKQPVAFWCNPISGHNTLYWYLQNLGQGPELLIRYENEEAVDDSQLPKDRFSAERLKGVDSTLKIQPAELGDSAVYLCASSSSRDSFTGELFFGEGSRLTVL.

This chain joins TRBV5-1 and TRBJ2-7; 8 bases map to TRBD1. CDR3 length: 13 amino acids. With V trimmed by 2 bases and J by 3 bases, 1 base remained unmatched. The germline V gene has CDR1 SGHRS and CDR2 YFSETQ. The CDR3 region is CASSLTGGYEQYF. CDR3 nucleotides: TGCGCCAGCAGCTTAACAGGGGGCTACGAGCAGTACTTC.

The rearrangement links TRBV28 to TRBJ2-3; 7 bases match TRBD1. The germline gives CDR1 MDHEN, CDR2 SYDVKM. The CDR3 covers 15 residues. J was trimmed by 6 bases and V by 5 bases; bases with no gene match: 11. CDR3 residues: CASSPTGAELDTQYF. The CDR3, as DNA: TGTGCCAGCAGTCCCACAGGGGCGGAGTTGGATACGCAGTATTTT.

This chain joins TRBV18 and TRBJ2-7; perhaps D is TRBD1 or TRBD2 (6 bases each). V was clipped by 5 bases and J by 3 bases, with 20 bases between them. Germline V CDR1 and CDR2: KGHSH, LQKENI. The CDR3 has 16 residues. CDR3 DNA sequence: TGTGCCAGCTCATCGATACGGGGGCGGGTAGACTACGAGCAGTACTTC. Translation: CASSSIRGRVDYEQYF.

The chain combines TRBV5-1 with TRBJ2-2, with 10 bases that match TRBD2. Unmatched junction bases numbered 5, after V lost 1 base and J lost 2 bases. Germline assignment: CDR1 SGHRS and CDR2 YFSETQ. The CDR3 runs to 17 residues. The CDR3 region has the DNA TGCGCCAGCAGCTTGACCGTAGCGGGGGGAAACACCGGGGAGCTGTTTTTT. This translates into CASSLTVAGGNTGELFF.

The chain carries TRBV7-2 and TRBJ2-4; D not resolved. The V gene's germline CDR1 is SGHTA and CDR2 FQGNSA. Trimming took off 1 base at V and 0 bases at J, with 4 bases between the two ends. The CDR3 totals 14 residues. The CDR3 DNA is TGTGCCAGCAGCTTAGGACTAGCCAAAAACATTCAGTACTTC. Protein: CASSLGLAKNIQYF.

This clone has more than one count but fewer than ten. The V call is TRBV14, the J call TRBJ1-6; D is undetermined. Per the germline V gene, CDR1 is SGHDN and CDR2 is FVKESK. The CDR3 length is 14 residues. V dropped 0 bases and J dropped 10 bases, with 10 bases sitting between them. CDR3 sequence: CASSQDRAGSPLHF. The CDR3 DNA sequence: TGTGCCAGCAGCCAAGATAGAGCAGGCTCACCCCTCCACTTT.

The chain joins TRBV6-5 to TRBJ2-2; D remains unclear. The CDR3 loop spans 12 amino acids. The germline V and J ends were trimmed by 6 bases and 6 bases, with 8 bases remaining between them. Looked up from germline, CDR1 is MNHEY and CDR2 is SVGAGI. The CDR3 sequence is CASRRRSGELFF. Written as DNA, the CDR3 is TGTGCCAGCAGACGACGGTCCGGGGAGCTGTTTTTT.

The CDR3 sequence: CSVETGGYEQFF. The CDR3 nucleotides are TGCAGCGTGGAAACAGGGGGCTATGAGCAGTTCTTC. The chain uses TRBV29-1 and TRBJ2-1; 9 bases are shared with TRBD1. This CDR3 is built from 12 residues. With 6 bases clipped from V and 8 bases from J, the junction kept 5 bases outside the gene matches. Germline CDR1 reads SQVTM; CDR2 reads ANQGSEA.